A selection of T cell receptor beta chains follows, all from one sample in a study of shared T cell receptors in the human thymus. Assay used: immunoSEQ multiplex PCR; TCRdb lists only in-frame clones, some missing. The table shows approximately 400,000 clones, with just under 95% occurring only once. The sample comprised thymocytes. The source is a human donor. Each CDR3 is given with its conserved first and last residue. A D gene is named only where the DNA matches it firmly.

D gene: TRBD1
J gene: TRBJ2-2
V gene: TRBV7-9
CDR3 DNA: TGTGCCAGCAGTTATAGAGCACAGGGGGCCTCGAACACCAGGGAGCTGTTTTTT
CDR3 protein: CASSYRAQGASNTRELFF

D gene: -
J gene: TRBJ2-3
V gene: TRBV5-6
CDR3 DNA: TGTGCCAGCAGCTGCACACCAGATACGCAGTATTTT
CDR3 protein: CASSCTPDTQYF

D gene: -
J gene: TRBJ2-1
V gene: TRBV5-4
CDR3 DNA: TGTGCCAGCAGCCCGGAGCAGTGGCGCTCCTACAATGAGCAGTTCTTC
CDR3 protein: CASSPEQWRSYNEQFF

D gene: -
J gene: TRBJ1-1
V gene: TRBV6-6
CDR3 DNA: TGTGCCAGCAGTGGGCCTAGTGGGGCGAACACTGAAGCTTTCTTT
CDR3 protein: CASSGPSGANTEAFF

D gene: -
J gene: TRBJ1-5
V gene: TRBV15
CDR3 DNA: TGTGCCACCAGTCGGGGGGACAATCAGCCCCAGCATTTT
CDR3 protein: CATSRGDNQPQHF

D gene: TRBD2
J gene: TRBJ2-7
V gene: TRBV5-1
CDR3 DNA: TGCGCCAGCAGCTTACTAGCGGGGGATTCCGAGCAGTACTTC
CDR3 protein: CASSLLAGDSEQYF

D gene: TRBD2
J gene: TRBJ2-7
V gene: TRBV7-8
CDR3 DNA: TGTGCCAGCAGCGTTCTCCCCGGGACACAAAGCGGGAGTGCCTTATCCTACGAGCAGTACTTC
CDR3 protein: CASSVLPGTQSGSALSYEQYF

D gene: -
J gene: TRBJ2-3
V gene: TRBV4-3
CDR3 DNA: TGCGCCAGCAGCCAATGGGGGGGGGCTAGCGGAACAGATACGCAGTATTTT
CDR3 protein: CASSQWGGASGTDTQYF

D gene: -
J gene: TRBJ2-7
V gene: TRBV11-2
CDR3 DNA: TGTGCCAGCAGCCCCTCCCTCCCCCCTGGGGAACGCTACGAGCAGTACTTC
CDR3 protein: CASSPSLPPGERYEQYF

D gene: -
J gene: TRBJ2-7
V gene: TRBV7-3
CDR3 DNA: TGTGCCAGCAGCCCAGGGACCAGGGCATACGAGCAGTACTTC
CDR3 protein: CASSPGTRAYEQYF

D gene: -
J gene: TRBJ2-1
V gene: TRBV29-1
CDR3 DNA: TGCAGCGTCCGCCTTTTCTCCTACAATGAGCAGTTCTTC
CDR3 protein: CSVRLFSYNEQFF

D gene: -
J gene: TRBJ2-5
V gene: TRBV10-1
CDR3 DNA: TGCGCCAGCAGTGATGGGGGGACCCAGTACTTC
CDR3 protein: CASSDGGTQYF

D gene: TRBD2
J gene: TRBJ2-7
V gene: TRBV10-3
CDR3 DNA: TGTGCCATCAGTGCAGCGAGCGGGAGGGCCGATAGTGGCTACGAGCAGTACTTC
CDR3 protein: CAISAASGRADSGYEQYF

D gene: -
J gene: TRBJ2-1
V gene: TRBV15
CDR3 DNA: TGTGCCACCAGCAGAGATGCCTTAGGAGAGCCCTACAATGAGCAGTTCTTC
CDR3 protein: CATSRDALGEPYNEQFF

D gene: -
J gene: TRBJ1-2
V gene: TRBV30
CDR3 DNA: TGTGCCTGGAGATCCGGGGATTGGTTATTCTATGGCTACACCTTC
CDR3 protein: CAWRSGDWLFYGYTF

D gene: -
J gene: TRBJ1-2
V gene: TRBV4-1
CDR3 DNA: TGCGCCAGCAGCCAAGATCGGGGGTATGGCTACACCTTC
CDR3 protein: CASSQDRGYGYTF